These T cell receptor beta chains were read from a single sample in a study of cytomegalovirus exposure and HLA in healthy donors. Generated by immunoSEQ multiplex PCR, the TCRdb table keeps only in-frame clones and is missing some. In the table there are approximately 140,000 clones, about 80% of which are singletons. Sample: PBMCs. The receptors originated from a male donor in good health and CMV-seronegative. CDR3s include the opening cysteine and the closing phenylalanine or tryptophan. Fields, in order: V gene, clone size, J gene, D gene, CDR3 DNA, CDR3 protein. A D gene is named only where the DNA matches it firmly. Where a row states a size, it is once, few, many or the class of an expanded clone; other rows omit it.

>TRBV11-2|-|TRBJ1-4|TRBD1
TGTGCCAGCAGCTTAGATCGGGCAGGGGGTAATGAAAAACTGTTTTTT
CASSLDRAGGNEKLFF
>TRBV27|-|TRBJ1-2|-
TGTGCCAGCACCCCCACGACAGGTCTAGACTATGGCTACACCTTC
CASTPTTGLDYGYTF
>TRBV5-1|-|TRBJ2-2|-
TGCGCCAGCAGCCCCTCAGGGCAGGGGGGATCCGGGGAGCTGTTTTTT
CASSPSGQGGSGELFF
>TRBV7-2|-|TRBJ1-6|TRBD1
TGTGCCAGCAGCTCCCAGGGGGGTAGGGGTTCACCCCTCCACTTT
CASSSQGGRGSPLHF
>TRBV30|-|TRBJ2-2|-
TGTGCCTGGAGGGCCAGGAACACCGGGGAGCTGTTTTTT
CAWRARNTGELFF
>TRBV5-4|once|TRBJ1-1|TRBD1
TGTGCCAGCAGCACCCGACAGGGGAACACTGAAGCTTTCTTT
CASSTRQGNTEAFF
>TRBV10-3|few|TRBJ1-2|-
TGTGCCACAGAGCAGGGGTCTCCCCTTAACTATGGCTACACCTTC
CATEQGSPLNYGYTF
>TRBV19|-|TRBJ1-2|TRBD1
TGTGCCAGTAGTCCAGGTGGACAGGGATTTGGCTACACCTTC
CASSPGGQGFGYTF
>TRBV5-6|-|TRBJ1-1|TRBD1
TGTGCCAGCAGCCTTCGAGGACAGGGGGCTATGGATGCTTTCTTT
CASSLRGQGAMDAFF
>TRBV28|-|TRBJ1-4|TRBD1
TGTGCCAGCAGTACCCCTTCAGCAGGGGGCCCTCTTTTT
CASSTPSAGGPLF
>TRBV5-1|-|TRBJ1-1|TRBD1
TGCGCCAGCAGCACCCGGACAGGGGGCAGAATTAAGAACACTGAAGCTTTCTTT
CASSTRTGGRIKNTEAFF
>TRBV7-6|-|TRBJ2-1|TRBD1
TGTGCCAGCAGCCCCTCGACAGGGTGGATCAATGAGCAGTTCTTC
CASSPSTGWINEQFF
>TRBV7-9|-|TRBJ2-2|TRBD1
TGTGCCAGCAGCTCTGGACAGGGGGACACCGGGGAGCTGTTTTTT
CASSSGQGDTGELFF
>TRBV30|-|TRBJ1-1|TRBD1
TGTGCCTGGAGTTCCACCGGGACAGGGCCAGCTTTCTTT
CAWSSTGTGPAFF
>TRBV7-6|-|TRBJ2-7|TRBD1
TGTGCCAGCAGCTCAGGGACAGGGTACGAGCAGTACTTC
CASSSGTGYEQYF
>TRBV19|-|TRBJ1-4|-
TGTGCCAGTAGAGAGACAGGCCCAACTAATGAAAAACTGTTTTTT
CASRETGPTNEKLFF
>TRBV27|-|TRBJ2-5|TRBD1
TGTGCCAGCAGTTTATTATCCAGGGGGGAGACCCAGTACTTC
CASSLLSRGETQYF
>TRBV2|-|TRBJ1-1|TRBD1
TGTGCCAGCAGTGAATTACAGGGGGGGAACACTGAAGCTTTCTTT
CASSELQGGNTEAFF
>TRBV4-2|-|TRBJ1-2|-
TGTGCCAGCAGCCAAGTTGCGGACAGCAACTATGGCTACACCTTC
CASSQVADSNYGYTF
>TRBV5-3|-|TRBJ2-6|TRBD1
TGTGCCAGAAGCTTGGCCAGGGGGTCAAGCTCTGGGGCCAACGTCCTGACTTTC
CARSLARGSSSGANVLTF
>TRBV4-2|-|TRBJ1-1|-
TGTGCCAGCAGCCAAGGTTTAGAAAACACTGAAGCTTTCTTT
CASSQGLENTEAFF
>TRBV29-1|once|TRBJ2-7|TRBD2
TGCAGCGTTGAAATCCCCATAGCTAGCGGCTACGAGCAGTACTTC
CSVEIPIASGYEQYF
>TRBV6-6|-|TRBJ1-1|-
TGTGCCAGCGGATTCCTAGGGGTGAACACTGAAGCTTTCTTT
CASGFLGVNTEAFF
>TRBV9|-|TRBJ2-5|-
TGTGCCAGCAGCGTCCACCGGGACACAGAGACCCAGTACTTC
CASSVHRDTETQYF
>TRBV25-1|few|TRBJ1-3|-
TGTGCCATCCAGGGGTTGGGAAACACCATATATTTT
CAIQGLGNTIYF
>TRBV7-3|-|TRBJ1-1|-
TGTGCCAGCAGCTTTGGTAGGAACACTGAAGCTTTCTTT
CASSFGRNTEAFF
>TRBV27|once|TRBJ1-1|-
TGTGCCAGCAGTTTAGTCGATATGCGGGGGAGCATGGCTTTCTTT
CASSLVDMRGSMAFF
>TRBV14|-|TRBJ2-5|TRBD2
TGTGCCAGCAGCCTAACTAGCGGGGGGTACCAAGAGACCCAGTACTTC
CASSLTSGGYQETQYF
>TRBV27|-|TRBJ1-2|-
TGTGCCACAGCAGCTAACAGTCGTGGTGCTGGCTACACCTTC
CATAANSRGAGYTF
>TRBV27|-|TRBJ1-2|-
TGTGCCAGCAGTTTAGGAGGTAGTGGTGGCTACACCTTC
CASSLGGSGGYTF